The source of this TCR beta chain is a study of PD-1 blockade in classical Hodgkin lymphoma. Study summary: Patients got intravenous nivolumab 3 mg/kg every 2 weeks. Study-wide findings and caveats: A significant rise in TCR diversity by C4D1 was seen for CD4+ but not CD8+ cells. Whoever responded completely had baseline diversity much like that seen in newly diagnosed patients.

This CDR3 comprises 12 residues. The germline V gene has CDR1 GTSNPN and CDR2 SVGIG (reference sequence). The V end was cut by 2 bases, the J end by 8 bases, with 11 bases between. Each patient's relapse followed autologous stem cell transplantation, and brentuximab vedotin exposure varied. On this clone itself: The antigen is unknown.

Sequenced by immunoSEQ multiplex PCR; TCRdb stores in-frame clones only, minus some. This sample has 20,000 to 25,000 clones, with approximately 70% found just once. This receptor was obtained from a human donor with classical Hodgkin lymphoma. The starting material was peripheral blood mononuclear cells (PBMCs), obtained at baseline. The V call is TRBV30, the J call TRBJ2-3; D remains ambiguous. The CDR3 nucleotides are TGTGCCTGGAGTTTAGGAGTTGCTACGCAGTATTTT. Translated: CAWSLGVATQYF. The variable domain in full, with the rest retrieved from reference TRBV30 and TRBJ2-3, is SQTIHQWPATLVQPVGSPLSLECTVEGTSNPNLYWYRQAAGRGLQLLFYSVGIGQISSEVPQNLSASRPQDRQFILSSKKLLLSDSGFYLCAWSLGVATQYFGPGTRLTVL.